This paragraph reports one TCR beta chain. Its target is unknown. The data belong to a study of T cell responses to AZD1222 COVID-19 vaccine. The assay was immunoSEQ multiplex PCR, and TCRdb's table has in-frame clones only and misses some. The sample includes tens of thousands of clones, roughly 86% of them seen just once. Study-level results: Reportedly, nearly half of unique spike TCRs recognized epitopes outside B.1.351/B.1.1.7 mutations. The donors showed a predominance of white British ancestry and of females, with possible underestimation of clonal diversity. At baseline, seropositivity was found in only a handful of AZD1222 recipients.

Germline loops: CDR1 KGHSH, CDR2 LQKENI. This CDR3 region has 14 residues. The V segment lost 0 bases and the J segment 9 bases; nucleotides outside the gene matches: 5. The study pooled second doses at about 4 or about 12 weeks. This clonotype was sampled from an adult who received the AZD1222 COVID-19 vaccine. The sequenced sample was peripheral blood, obtained 28 days after the second AZD1222 dose. V usage is TRBV18 and J usage is TRBJ2-1, with TRBD1 matching over 7 bases. CDR3 sequence (DNA): TGTGCCAGCTCACCACCGGGACAGTCAGGTGAGCAGTTCTTC. Its translation: CASSPPGQSGEQFF.